This is a list of T cell receptor beta chains from one sample in a study of cytomegalovirus exposure and HLA in healthy donors. Assay used: immunoSEQ multiplex PCR; TCRdb lists only in-frame clones, some missing. The repertoire has 71,000 or so clones, 90% to 95% of them found once; the top ten carry about 1.5%. Input material: PBMCs. All receptors derive from a man aged 18 to 35 in good health and CMV-seropositive. The CDR3 runs from the conserved cysteine through the conserved F or W. Each record gives: D gene, clone size, J gene, V gene, CDR3 protein, CDR3 DNA. A D gene is named only where the DNA matches it firmly. Part of the rows lack a size; the others show once, few, many or a class for expanded clones.

. | . | TRBJ2-1 | TRBV6-1 | CASSQKGDNEQFF | TGTGCCAGCAGTCAGAAGGGGGACAATGAGCAGTTCTTC
. | . | TRBJ2-3 | TRBV7-8 | CASSTQWGRYTDTQYF | TGTGCCAGCAGCACCCAGTGGGGCCGATACACAGATACGCAGTATTTT
. | . | TRBJ2-3 | TRBV15 | CATSRGRTVTDTQYF | TGTGCCACCAGCAGAGGTCGGACAGTGACAGATACGCAGTATTTT
TRBD1 | . | TRBJ1-1 | TRBV12-5 | CASGKNGQGRRAFF | TGTGCTAGTGGGAAAAACGGACAGGGGCGACGGGCTTTCTTT
. | once | TRBJ2-5 | TRBV28 | CASSLAGGTKETQYF | TGTGCCAGCAGTTTAGCCGGGGGAACCAAAGAGACCCAGTACTTC
. | once | TRBJ1-4 | TRBV28 | CATSIMTDEKLFF | TGTGCCACGTCCATTATGACAGATGAAAAACTGTTTTTT
TRBD2 | . | TRBJ2-7 | TRBV6-1 | CASSDWAGAAYEQYF | TGTGCCAGCAGTGATTGGGCGGGAGCCGCCTACGAGCAGTACTTC
. | . | TRBJ1-2 | TRBV4-1 | CASSQDGYGYTF | TGCGCCAGCAGCCAAGACGGCTATGGCTACACCTTC
TRBD2 | . | TRBJ2-1 | TRBV28 | CASSPYPGTSDNNEQFF | TGTGCCAGCAGTCCGTATCCCGGGACTAGTGATAACAATGAGCAGTTCTTC
TRBD2 | . | TRBJ2-1 | TRBV7-2 | CASSRQSGGPGLEQFF | TGTGCCAGCAGCCGTCAGAGCGGGGGTCCCGGGCTTGAGCAGTTCTTC
. | . | TRBJ1-2 | TRBV5-1 | CASSPWEGRGGYTF | TGCGCCAGCAGCCCTTGGGAGGGGCGCGGGGGCTACACCTTC
TRBD2 | . | TRBJ2-2 | TRBV6-5 | CASSYGGGTTGELFF | TGTGCCAGCAGTTACGGGGGGGGGACCACCGGGGAGCTGTTTTTT
TRBD2 | . | TRBJ2-7 | TRBV5-1 | CASSLLGTSGRRIYEQYF | TGCGCCAGCAGCTTGTTGGGGACTAGCGGGAGAAGAATCTACGAGCAGTACTTC
TRBD1 | . | TRBJ1-3 | TRBV29-1 | CSARTGGNTIYF | TGCAGCGCTCGGACAGGTGGAAACACCATATATTTT
TRBD2 | . | TRBJ2-3 | TRBV7-9 | CASSPGLAGSTDTQYF | TGTGCCAGCAGCCCCGGACTAGCGGGGAGCACAGATACGCAGTATTTT
TRBD1 | . | TRBJ1-5 | TRBV19 | CASSGTGQGQAQPQHF | TGTGCCAGTAGTGGGACTGGACAGGGTCAGGCTCAGCCCCAGCATTTT
. | . | TRBJ1-1 | TRBV7-6 | CASSLEGNTEAFF | TGTGCCAGCAGCTTGGAGGGTAACACTGAAGCTTTCTTT
TRBD1 | . | TRBJ2-7 | TRBV5-5 | CASSPVDRLTYEQYF | TGTGCCAGCAGCCCCGTGGACAGGCTTACCTACGAGCAGTACTTC
. | . | TRBJ1-2 | TRBV6-1 | CASSEFGGSDGYTF | TGTGCCAGCAGTGAATTTGGGGGCTCAGATGGCTACACCTTC
. | . | TRBJ1-1 | TRBV7-9 | CASEEGNTEAFF | TGTGCCAGCGAGGAGGGGAACACTGAAGCTTTCTTT
TRBD2 | . | TRBJ2-1 | TRBV11-2 | CASSLEAGGEQFF | TGTGCCAGCAGCTTAGAGGCGGGAGGGGAGCAGTTCTTC
. | . | TRBJ1-5 | TRBV6-5 | CASSYRRGQPQHF | TGTGCCAGCAGTTACAGGAGGGGTCAGCCCCAGCATTTT
. | . | TRBJ2-1 | TRBV28 | CASSLGGEMTHEQFF | TGTGCCAGCAGTTTGGGCGGGGAGATGACCCATGAGCAGTTCTTC
. | . | TRBJ2-2 | TRBV10-2 | CASNLNTGELFF | TGCGCCAGCAACTTGAACACCGGGGAGCTGTTTTTT
TRBD2 | . | TRBJ2-7 | TRBV28 | CASSFRLAGGRPTYEQYF | TGTGCCAGCAGTTTTCGACTAGCGGGAGGCCGCCCAACCTACGAGCAGTACTTC
TRBD1 | . | TRBJ2-7 | TRBV7-7 | CASSLAHGGAGGAYEQYF | TGTGCTAGCAGCTTAGCCCACGGTGGGGCAGGGGGAGCCTACGAGCAGTACTTC
TRBD2 | . | TRBJ2-7 | TRBV4-1 | CASSQGLAGEGEQYF | TGCGCCAGCAGCCAAGGACTAGCGGGAGAAGGCGAGCAGTACTTC
TRBD2 | . | TRBJ2-3 | TRBV10-3 | CAITASGISDTQYF | TGTGCCATCACCGCTAGCGGGATCTCAGATACGCAGTATTTT
TRBD1 | . | TRBJ1-5 | TRBV2 | CASRDRAPFGNQPQHF | TGTGCCAGCCGGGACAGGGCTCCCTTTGGCAATCAGCCCCAGCATTTT
. | . | TRBJ2-2 | TRBV7-8 | CASSYSRLQTGELFF | TGTGCCAGCAGCTACTCCCGACTACAGACCGGGGAGCTGTTTTTT
. | . | TRBJ1-3 | TRBV5-6 | CASSPDGAGNTIYF | TGTGCCAGCAGCCCGGACGGGGCTGGAAACACCATATATTTT
. | . | TRBJ2-5 | TRBV7-6 | CASRAGQQETQYF | TGTGCCAGCAGGGCGGGACAGCAAGAGACCCAGTACTTC
TRBD1 | . | TRBJ1-3 | TRBV10-1 | CASPPARQGANTIYF | TGCGCCAGCCCCCCCGCCAGACAGGGGGCGAACACCATATATTTT
TRBD2 | . | TRBJ2-5 | TRBV7-3 | CASSSGGAGETQYF | TGTGCCAGCAGCTCCGGGGGGGCGGGAGAGACCCAGTACTTC
TRBD1 | . | TRBJ1-1 | TRBV19 | CASSTDRDTEAFF | TGTGCCAGTAGTACAGACAGGGACACTGAAGCTTTCTTT
TRBD1 | . | TRBJ2-7 | TRBV4-2 | CASSQGILDRSSYEQYF | TGTGCCAGCAGCCAAGGAATCTTGGACAGGAGCTCCTACGAGCAGTACTTC
. | . | TRBJ1-1 | TRBV14 | CASNGGNINTEAFF | TGTGCCAGCAACGGGGGGAACATAAACACTGAAGCTTTCTTT
. | . | TRBJ2-7 | TRBV5-4 | CASSFGGSTYEQYF | TGTGCCAGCAGCTTCGGAGGGTCTACCTACGAGCAGTACTTC
. | . | TRBJ2-7 | TRBV29-1 | CSAAYREEQYF | TGCAGCGCCGCCTACAGGGAAGAGCAGTACTTC
. | . | TRBJ2-7 | TRBV21-1 | CASSIQYAYEQYF | TGTGCCAGCAGCATACAGTACGCTTACGAGCAGTACTTC
. | . | TRBJ2-3 | TRBV11-3 | CASSATGRTDTQYF | TGTGCCAGCAGCGCGACAGGCCGCACAGATACGCAGTATTTT